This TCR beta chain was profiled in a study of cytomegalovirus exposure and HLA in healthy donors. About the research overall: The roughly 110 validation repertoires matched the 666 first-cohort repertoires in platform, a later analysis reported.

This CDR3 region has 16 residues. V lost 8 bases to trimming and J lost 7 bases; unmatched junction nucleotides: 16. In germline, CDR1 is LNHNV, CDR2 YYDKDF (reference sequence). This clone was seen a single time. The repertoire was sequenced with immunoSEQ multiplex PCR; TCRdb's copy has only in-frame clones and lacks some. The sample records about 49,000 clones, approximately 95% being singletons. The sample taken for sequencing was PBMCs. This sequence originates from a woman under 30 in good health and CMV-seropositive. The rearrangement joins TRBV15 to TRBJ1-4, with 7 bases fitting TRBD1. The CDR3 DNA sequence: TGTGCCACCCGTCCGGGGGACAGCGATGCTGGTGAAAAACTGTTTTTT. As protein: CATRPGDSDAGEKLFF.